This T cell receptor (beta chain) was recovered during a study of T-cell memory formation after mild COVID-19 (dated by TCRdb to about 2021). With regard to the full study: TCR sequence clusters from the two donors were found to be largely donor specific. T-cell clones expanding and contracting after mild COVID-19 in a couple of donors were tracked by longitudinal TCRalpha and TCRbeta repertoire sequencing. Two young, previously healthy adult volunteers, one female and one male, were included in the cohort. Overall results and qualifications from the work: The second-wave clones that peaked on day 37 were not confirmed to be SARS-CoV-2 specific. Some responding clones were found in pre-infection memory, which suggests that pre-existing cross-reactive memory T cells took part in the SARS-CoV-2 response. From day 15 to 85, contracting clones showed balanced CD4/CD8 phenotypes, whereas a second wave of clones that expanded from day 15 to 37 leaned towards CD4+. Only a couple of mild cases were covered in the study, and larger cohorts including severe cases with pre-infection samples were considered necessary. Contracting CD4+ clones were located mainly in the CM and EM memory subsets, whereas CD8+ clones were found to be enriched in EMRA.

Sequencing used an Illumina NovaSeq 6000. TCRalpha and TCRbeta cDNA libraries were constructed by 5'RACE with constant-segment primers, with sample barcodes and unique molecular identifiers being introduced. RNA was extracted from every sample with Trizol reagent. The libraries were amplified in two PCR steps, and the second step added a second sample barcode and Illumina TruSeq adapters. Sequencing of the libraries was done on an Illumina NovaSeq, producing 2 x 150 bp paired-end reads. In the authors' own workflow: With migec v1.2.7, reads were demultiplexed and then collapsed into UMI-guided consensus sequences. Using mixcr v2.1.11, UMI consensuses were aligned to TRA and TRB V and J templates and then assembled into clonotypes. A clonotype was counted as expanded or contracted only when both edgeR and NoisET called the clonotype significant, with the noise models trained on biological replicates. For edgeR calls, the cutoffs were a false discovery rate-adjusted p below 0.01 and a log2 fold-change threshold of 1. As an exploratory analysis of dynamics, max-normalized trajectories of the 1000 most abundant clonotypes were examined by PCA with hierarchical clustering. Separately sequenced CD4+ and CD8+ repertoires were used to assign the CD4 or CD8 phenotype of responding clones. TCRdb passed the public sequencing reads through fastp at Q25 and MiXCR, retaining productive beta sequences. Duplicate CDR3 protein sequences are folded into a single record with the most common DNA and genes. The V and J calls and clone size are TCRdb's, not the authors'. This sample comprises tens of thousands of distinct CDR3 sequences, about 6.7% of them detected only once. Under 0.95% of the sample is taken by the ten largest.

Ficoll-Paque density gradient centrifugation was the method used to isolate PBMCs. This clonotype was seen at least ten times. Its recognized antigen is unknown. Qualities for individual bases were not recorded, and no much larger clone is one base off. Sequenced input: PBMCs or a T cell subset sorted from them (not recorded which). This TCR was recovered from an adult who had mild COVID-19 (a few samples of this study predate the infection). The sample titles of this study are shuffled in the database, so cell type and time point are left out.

The CDR3 protein is CASSVGEGRRDIQYF. The sequence in DNA is TGTGCCAGCAGCGTAGGGGAGGGGCGCCGGGACATTCAGTACTTC. The rearrangement joined TRBV9 to TRBJ2-4, with 7 bases aligning to TRBD2. Sequences SGDLS (CDR1) and YYNGEE (CDR2) are obtained from the germline V gene. V loses 0 bases at its end and J loses 8 bases; junction bases beyond the gene matches: 8. Reading from cysteine to phenylalanine, the CDR3 counts 15 amino acids. Only the CDR3 portion is preserved as DNA: 45 bases, with reading frame beginning at the first base.